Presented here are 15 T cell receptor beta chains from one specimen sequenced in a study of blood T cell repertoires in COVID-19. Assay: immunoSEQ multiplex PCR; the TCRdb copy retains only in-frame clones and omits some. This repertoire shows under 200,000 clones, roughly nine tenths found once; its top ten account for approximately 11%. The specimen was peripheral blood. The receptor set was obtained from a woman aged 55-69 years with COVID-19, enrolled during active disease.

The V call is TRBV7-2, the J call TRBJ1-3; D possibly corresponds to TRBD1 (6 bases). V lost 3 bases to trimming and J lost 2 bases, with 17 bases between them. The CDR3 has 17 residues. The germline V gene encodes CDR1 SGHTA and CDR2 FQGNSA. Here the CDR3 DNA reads TGTGCCAGCAGCTTCGAGTCAAGATGGGGGCCTGGAAACACCATATATTTT. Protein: CASSFESRWGPGNTIYF.

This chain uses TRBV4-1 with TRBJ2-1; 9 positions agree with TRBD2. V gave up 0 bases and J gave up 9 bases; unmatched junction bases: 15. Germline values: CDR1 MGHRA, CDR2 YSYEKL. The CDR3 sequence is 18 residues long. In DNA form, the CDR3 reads TGCGCCAGCAGCCAAGATCTCGGGGCTAGCGGGATCGGGCGTGAGCAGTTCTTC. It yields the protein CASSQDLGASGIGREQFF.

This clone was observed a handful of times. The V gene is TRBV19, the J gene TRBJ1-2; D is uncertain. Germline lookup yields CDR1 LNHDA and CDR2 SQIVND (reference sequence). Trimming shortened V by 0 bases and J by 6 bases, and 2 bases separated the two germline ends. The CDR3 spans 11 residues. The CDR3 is CASSIDNGYTF. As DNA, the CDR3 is TGTGCCAGTAGTATAGATAATGGCTACACCTTC.

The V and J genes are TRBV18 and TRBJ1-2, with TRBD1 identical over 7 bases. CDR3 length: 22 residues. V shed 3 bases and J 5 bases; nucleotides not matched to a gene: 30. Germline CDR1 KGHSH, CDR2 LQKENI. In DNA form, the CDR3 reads TGTGCCAGCTCACCGATGGACAGGAATACGAGGGCTATCCCGATCGGGAGATATGGCTACACCTTC. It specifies CASSPMDRNTRAIPIGRYGYTF. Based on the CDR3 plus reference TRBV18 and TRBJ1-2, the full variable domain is NAGVMQNPRHLVRRRGQEARLRCSPMKGHSHVYWYRQLPEEGLKFMVYLQKENIIDESGMPKERFSAEFPKEGPSILRIQQVVRGDSAAYFCASSPMDRNTRAIPIGRYGYTFGSGTRLTVV.

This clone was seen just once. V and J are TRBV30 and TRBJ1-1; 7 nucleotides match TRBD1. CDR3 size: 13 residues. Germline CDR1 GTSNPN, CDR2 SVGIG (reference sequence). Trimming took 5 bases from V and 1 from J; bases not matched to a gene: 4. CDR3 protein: CAWARDRNTEAFF. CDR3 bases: TGTGCCTGGGCCCGGGACAGGAACACTGAAGCTTTCTTT.

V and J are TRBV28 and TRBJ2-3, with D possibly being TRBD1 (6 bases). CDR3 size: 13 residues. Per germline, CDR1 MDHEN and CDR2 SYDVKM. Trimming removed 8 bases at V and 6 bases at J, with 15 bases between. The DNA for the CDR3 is TGTGCCAGCCTACGACCTGGACAGGATACGCAGTATTTT. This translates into CASLRPGQDTQYF.

The DNA for the CDR3 is TGTGCCAGCAGCGCCCGGGTTATGAACACTGAAGCTTTCTTT. Its protein product is CASSARVMNTEAFF. This chain joins TRBV9 and TRBJ1-1; D remains ambiguous. This CDR3 contains 14 residues. CDR1 and CDR2 (germline): SGDLS, YYNGEE. Between the trimmed V and J ends, which lost 3 bases and 0 bases, there was a span of 9 bases.

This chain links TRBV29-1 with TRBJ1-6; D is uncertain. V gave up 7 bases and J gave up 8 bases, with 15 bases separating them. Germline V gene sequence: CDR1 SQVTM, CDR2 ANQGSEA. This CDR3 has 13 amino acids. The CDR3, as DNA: TGCAGCGCATCCACAGTGAAGGATTCACCCCTCCACTTT. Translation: CSASTVKDSPLHF.

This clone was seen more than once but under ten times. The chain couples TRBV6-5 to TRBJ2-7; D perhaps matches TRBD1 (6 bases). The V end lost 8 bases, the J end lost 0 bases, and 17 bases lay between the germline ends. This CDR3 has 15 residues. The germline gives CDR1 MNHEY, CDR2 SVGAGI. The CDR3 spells CASGPRQESSYEQYF. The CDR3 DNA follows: TGTGCCAGCGGGCCCAGACAGGAGAGCTCCTACGAGCAGTACTTC.

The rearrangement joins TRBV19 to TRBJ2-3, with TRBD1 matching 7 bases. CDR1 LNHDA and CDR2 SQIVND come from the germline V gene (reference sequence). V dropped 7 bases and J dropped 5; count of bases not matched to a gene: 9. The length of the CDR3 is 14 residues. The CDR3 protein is CASIGRGLGDTQYF. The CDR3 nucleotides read TGTGCCAGTATAGGTAGGGGGCTGGGAGATACGCAGTATTTT.

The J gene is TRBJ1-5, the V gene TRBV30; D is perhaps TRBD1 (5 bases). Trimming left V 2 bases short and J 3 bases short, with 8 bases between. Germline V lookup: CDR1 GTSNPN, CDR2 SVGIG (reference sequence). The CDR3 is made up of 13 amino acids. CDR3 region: CAWSRGFNQPQHF. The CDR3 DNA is TGTGCCTGGAGTCGGGGGTTCAATCAGCCCCAGCATTTT.

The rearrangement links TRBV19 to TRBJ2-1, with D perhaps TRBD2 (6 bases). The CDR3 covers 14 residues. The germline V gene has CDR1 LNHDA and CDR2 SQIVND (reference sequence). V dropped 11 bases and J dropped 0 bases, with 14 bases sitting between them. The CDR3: CASCRGSSYNEQFF. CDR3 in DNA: TGTGCCTCTTGCCGGGGGAGCTCCTACAATGAGCAGTTCTTC.

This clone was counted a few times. The CDR3 DNA follows: TGTGCCAGCAGCCCATTGAGAGGGACAGGGGGAGATGAAAAACTGTTTTTT. Translating it yields CASSPLRGTGGDEKLFF. The chain couples TRBV5-8 to TRBJ1-4, with 11 bases lining up with TRBD1. Germline V CDR1 and CDR2: SGHTS, YDEGEE. The CDR3 has 17 amino acids. Trimming removed 4 bases from V and 6 bases from J; junction bases left unmatched: 11.

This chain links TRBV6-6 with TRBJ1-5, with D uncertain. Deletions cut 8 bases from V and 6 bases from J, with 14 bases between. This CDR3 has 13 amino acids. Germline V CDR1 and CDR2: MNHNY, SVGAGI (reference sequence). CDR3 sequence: CASGRASGQPQHF. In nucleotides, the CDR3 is TGTGCCAGCGGAAGGGCCAGCGGTCAGCCCCAGCATTTT.

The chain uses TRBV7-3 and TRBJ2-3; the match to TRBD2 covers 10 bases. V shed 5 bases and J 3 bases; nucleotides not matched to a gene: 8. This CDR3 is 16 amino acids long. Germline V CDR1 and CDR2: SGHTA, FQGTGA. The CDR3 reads CASSLGLAVGTDTQYF. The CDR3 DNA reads TGTGCCAGCAGCCTAGGACTAGCGGTAGGGACAGATACGCAGTATTTT.